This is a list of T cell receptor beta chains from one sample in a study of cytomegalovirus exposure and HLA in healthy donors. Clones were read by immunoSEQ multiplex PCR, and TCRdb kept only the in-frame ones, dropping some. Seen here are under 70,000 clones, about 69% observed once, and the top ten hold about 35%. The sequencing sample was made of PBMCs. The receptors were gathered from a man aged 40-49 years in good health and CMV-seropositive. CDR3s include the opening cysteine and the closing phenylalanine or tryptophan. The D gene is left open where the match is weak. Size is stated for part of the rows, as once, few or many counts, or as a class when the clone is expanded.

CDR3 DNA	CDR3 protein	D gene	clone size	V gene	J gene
TGCGCCAGCAGCTCCACGAGTTCGTGGGAGCAGTACTTC	CASSSTSSWEQYF	.	.	TRBV5-1	TRBJ2-7
TGTGCCAGCCTCCAGGCGAACACCGGGGAGCTGTTTTTT	CASLQANTGELFF	.	.	TRBV18	TRBJ2-2
TGTGCCACCAGCAGAGGGCAGGGGGCCGGGGATGATCAGCCCCAGCATTTT	CATSRGQGAGDDQPQHF	TRBD1	.	TRBV15	TRBJ1-5
TGTGCCAGCAGAGTAACAGGGGTGGCCTACGAGCAGTACTTC	CASRVTGVAYEQYF	TRBD1	.	TRBV2	TRBJ2-7
TGTGCCAGCAGTTACGGGACAGGGGTGAACACCGGGGAGCTGTTTTTT	CASSYGTGVNTGELFF	TRBD1	.	TRBV6-5	TRBJ2-2
TGCAGCGTTGAGGGCGGGGGGGCCCTTGAGCAGTTCTTC	CSVEGGGALEQFF	TRBD2	.	TRBV29-1	TRBJ2-1
TGTGCCAGCAGCTTAGGAGGGTTTCGCAGTGAGCAGTTCTTC	CASSLGGFRSEQFF	.	once	TRBV11-2	TRBJ2-1
TGTGCCATCAGTGAGAAGGGGTGGCCTACCATCTACGAGCAGTACTTC	CAISEKGWPTIYEQYF	.	once	TRBV10-3	TRBJ2-7
TGTGCCTGGAGCCAGGGGTCTGGAAACACCATATATTTT	CAWSQGSGNTIYF	.	.	TRBV30	TRBJ1-3
TGCGCCAGCAGCGGGGGACTAGCGGAGTACCAAGAGACCCAGTACTTC	CASSGGLAEYQETQYF	TRBD2	.	TRBV5-1	TRBJ2-5
TGTGCCAGCATCCCTCGGAGCGGGGGGGGGTACGAGCAGTACTTC	CASIPRSGGGYEQYF	TRBD2	.	TRBV7-2	TRBJ2-7
TGCGCCAGCAGCCCCGAATGGGCGGGGGCAGGAGAGACCCAGTACTTC	CASSPEWAGAGETQYF	.	.	TRBV4-1	TRBJ2-5
TGTGCCAGCAGCTTGTTAGGAGGGATGAACACTGAAGCTTTCTTT	CASSLLGGMNTEAFF	.	.	TRBV5-6	TRBJ1-1
TGCGCCAGCAGCCTAAGGACAGGGGCCGAATACGAGCAGTACTTC	CASSLRTGAEYEQYF	TRBD1	.	TRBV4-1	TRBJ2-7
TGTGCCAGCAGTTACCGTCTGGACAGCCCCTATGGCTACACCTTC	CASSYRLDSPYGYTF	.	.	TRBV6-5	TRBJ1-2
TGTGCCAGCAGCTTGGAAGCGGGGACGCAGTATTTT	CASSLEAGTQYF	TRBD2	.	TRBV5-6	TRBJ2-3
TGCGCCAGCAGCTTAACTAACACTGAAGCTTTCTTT	CASSLTNTEAFF	.	.	TRBV5-1	TRBJ1-1
TGTGCCAGCAGCTTGTACAGGGGGCCAACCATGAACACTGAAGCTTTCTTT	CASSLYRGPTMNTEAFF	TRBD1	few	TRBV5-4	TRBJ1-1
TGTGCCAGCAGGATCGAACAGGGAAATTCACCCCTCCACTTT	CASRIEQGNSPLHF	.	few	TRBV7-9	TRBJ1-6
TGTGCCAGCAGTTCAACTCGGGATGAAAAACTGTTTTTT	CASSSTRDEKLFF	.	.	TRBV2	TRBJ1-4
TGCGCCAGCAGCTTGGTGGTGACAGGGAACACTGAAGCTTTCTTT	CASSLVVTGNTEAFF	.	.	TRBV5-1	TRBJ1-1
TGTGCCAGCAAGGCGGGCGCCAACCAAGAGACCCAGTACTTC	CASKAGANQETQYF	.	.	TRBV2	TRBJ2-5
TGCGCCAGCAGCCCTCGGACAGGACTCACAGATACGCAGTATTTT	CASSPRTGLTDTQYF	TRBD1	.	TRBV5-1	TRBJ2-3
TGCGCCAGCAGCTTCTTGGGGCTTACCTACGAGCAGTACTTC	CASSFLGLTYEQYF	.	few	TRBV5-1	TRBJ2-7
TGTGCCAGCAGCGAAGCTGGGACAGGGGGGACTGAAGCTTTCTTT	CASSEAGTGGTEAFF	TRBD1	.	TRBV5-6	TRBJ1-1
TGTGCCAGCAGCGCCAATTCCGGGACAGGGGGCTCACCCCTCCACTTT	CASSANSGTGGSPLHF	TRBD1	.	TRBV7-2	TRBJ1-6
TGTGCCTGGAGCCGGACAGGGGGTCAGCCCCAGCATTTT	CAWSRTGGQPQHF	TRBD1	.	TRBV30	TRBJ1-5
TGTGCCTCCAAAGGGAATAGCGCGACCAGCTCCTACAATGAGCAGTTCTTC	CASKGNSATSSYNEQFF	.	.	TRBV10-3	TRBJ2-1
TGTGCCAGCAGCTCCCAGGGGGCTAAGGGCTACACCTTC	CASSSQGAKGYTF	TRBD1	once	TRBV5-4	TRBJ1-2
TGTGCCAGCAGTGAGACACGGGGGGAGACCCAGTACTTC	CASSETRGETQYF	.	.	TRBV6-1	TRBJ2-5
TGTGCCGGAGGCCTTAGGGCCTACAATGAGCAGTTCTTC	CAGGLRAYNEQFF	.	.	TRBV2	TRBJ2-1
TGTGCCAGCAGTGAAGCGGGACATCGGGCGAATCAGCCCCAGCATTTT	CASSEAGHRANQPQHF	.	few	TRBV6-1	TRBJ1-5
TGCGCCAGCAGCCAAGGGGACAGGGGGCTTCAGCCCCAGCATTTT	CASSQGDRGLQPQHF	TRBD1	.	TRBV4-1	TRBJ1-5
TGTGCCAGCAGTTACGGTAGCACCTACGAGCAGTACTTC	CASSYGSTYEQYF	.	.	TRBV6-5	TRBJ2-7
TGTGCCAGCACTCTCGAAAGCCGCGTTTCCTACGAGCAGTACTTC	CASTLESRVSYEQYF	.	.	TRBV6-1	TRBJ2-7
TGTGCCTCTCACTCTTCGGGGGGAGACAATGAGCAGTTCTTC	CASHSSGGDNEQFF	TRBD2	.	TRBV15	TRBJ2-1
TGTGCCAGCAGCCCCCAGGGGATGGGGTATAATTCACCCCTCCACTTT	CASSPQGMGYNSPLHF	.	.	TRBV7-2	TRBJ1-6
TGTGCCAGCAGCTTGGGGCAGGGGCAAAATTCACCCCTCCACTTT	CASSLGQGQNSPLHF	.	.	TRBV5-4	TRBJ1-6
TGTGCCAGCAGTCGCCTAGGGGTGGGGGGCACTGAAGCTTTCTTT	CASSRLGVGGTEAFF	.	.	TRBV27	TRBJ1-1
TGTGCTAGTGGTTCCTCTCCCCTGAGCACTGAAGCTTTCTTT	CASGSSPLSTEAFF	.	.	TRBV12-5	TRBJ1-1
TGTGCCAGCAGCTCCCCCGGGTCTAGCCCCAATGAGCAGTTCTTC	CASSSPGSSPNEQFF	.	.	TRBV5-4	TRBJ2-1
TGTGCCAGCTCACCACCGACTAGCGGGGACTACAATGAGCAGTTCTTC	CASSPPTSGDYNEQFF	TRBD2	.	TRBV18	TRBJ2-1
TGTGCCAGCAGCATAACCCCAGGGGGGAGCTCCTACAATGAGCAGTTCTTC	CASSITPGGSSYNEQFF	.	.	TRBV7-3	TRBJ2-1
TGTGCCTGGAGCGGCTCTGGAAACACCATATATTTT	CAWSGSGNTIYF	.	.	TRBV30	TRBJ1-3
TGTGCCAGCAACGGTGACTACAATCAGCCCCAGCATTTT	CASNGDYNQPQHF	.	few	TRBV2	TRBJ1-5
TGTGCCAGTAGTGTAGTCTCGGCCTTCGGGGGCTACACCTTC	CASSVVSAFGGYTF	.	.	TRBV19	TRBJ1-2
TGTGCCAGCAGCCAAGACACAGGGGGGCTTGGAAAACTGTTTTTT	CASSQDTGGLGKLFF	TRBD1	.	TRBV4-2	TRBJ1-4
TGTGCCAGCAGTTCCAGGGGACCCCGGACTGAAGCTTTCTTT	CASSSRGPRTEAFF	.	once	TRBV25-1	TRBJ1-1
TGTGCCAGCAGTCGATACACATCTGGGGCCAACGTCCTGACTTTC	CASSRYTSGANVLTF	.	.	TRBV6-5	TRBJ2-6
TGTGCCAGTAGTCAGGGATTGACCTACAATGAGCAGTTCTTC	CASSQGLTYNEQFF	.	.	TRBV19	TRBJ2-1
TGTGCCAGCAGCTCCGGGACTAGTGACGAGCAGTACTTC	CASSSGTSDEQYF	TRBD2	.	TRBV2	TRBJ2-7
TGTGCCAGCAGCTTCCGGGACAGGGGGTTCTACGAGCAGTACTTC	CASSFRDRGFYEQYF	TRBD1	.	TRBV5-4	TRBJ2-7
TGCGCCAGCAGCTTGGCAGGGGGCGACGGTGGCTACACCTTC	CASSLAGGDGGYTF	TRBD1	.	TRBV5-1	TRBJ1-2